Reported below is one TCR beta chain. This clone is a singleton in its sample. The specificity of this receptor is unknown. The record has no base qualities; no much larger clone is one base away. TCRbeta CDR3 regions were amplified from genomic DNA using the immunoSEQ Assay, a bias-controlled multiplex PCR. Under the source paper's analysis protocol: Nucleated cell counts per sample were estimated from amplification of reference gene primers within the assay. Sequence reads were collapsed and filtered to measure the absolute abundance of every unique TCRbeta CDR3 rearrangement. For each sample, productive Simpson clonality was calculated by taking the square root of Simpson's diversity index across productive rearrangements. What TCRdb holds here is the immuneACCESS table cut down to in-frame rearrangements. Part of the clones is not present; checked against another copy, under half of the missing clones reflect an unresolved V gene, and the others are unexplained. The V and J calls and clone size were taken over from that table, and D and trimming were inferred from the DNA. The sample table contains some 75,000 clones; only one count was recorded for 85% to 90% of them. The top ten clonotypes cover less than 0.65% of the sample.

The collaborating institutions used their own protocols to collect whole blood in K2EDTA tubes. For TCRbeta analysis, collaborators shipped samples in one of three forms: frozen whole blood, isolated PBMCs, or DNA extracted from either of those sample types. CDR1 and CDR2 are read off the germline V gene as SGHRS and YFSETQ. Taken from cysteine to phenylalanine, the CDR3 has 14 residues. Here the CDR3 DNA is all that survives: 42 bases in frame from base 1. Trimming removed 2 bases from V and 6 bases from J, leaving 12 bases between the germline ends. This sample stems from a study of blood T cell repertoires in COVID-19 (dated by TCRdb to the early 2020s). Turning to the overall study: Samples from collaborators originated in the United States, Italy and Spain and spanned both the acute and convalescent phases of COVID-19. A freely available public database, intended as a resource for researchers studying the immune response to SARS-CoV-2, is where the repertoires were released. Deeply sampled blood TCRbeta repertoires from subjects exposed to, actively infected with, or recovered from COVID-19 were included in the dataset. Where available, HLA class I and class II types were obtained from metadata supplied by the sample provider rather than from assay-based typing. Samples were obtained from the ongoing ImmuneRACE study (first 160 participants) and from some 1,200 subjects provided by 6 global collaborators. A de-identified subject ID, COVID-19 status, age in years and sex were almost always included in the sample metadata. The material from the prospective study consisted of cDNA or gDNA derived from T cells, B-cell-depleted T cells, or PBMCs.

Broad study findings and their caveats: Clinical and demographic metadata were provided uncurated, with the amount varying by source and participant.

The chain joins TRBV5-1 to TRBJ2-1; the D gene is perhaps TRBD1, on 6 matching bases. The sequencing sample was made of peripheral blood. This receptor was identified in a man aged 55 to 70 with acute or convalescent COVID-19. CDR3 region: CASSFSTGGNEQFF. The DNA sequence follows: TGCGCCAGCAGCTTCTCGACAGGTGGCAATGAGCAGTTCTTC. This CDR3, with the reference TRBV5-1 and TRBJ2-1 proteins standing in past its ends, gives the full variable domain KAGVTQTPRYLIKTRGQQVTLSCSPISGHRSVSWYQQTPGQGLQFLFEYFSETQRNKGNFPGRFSGRQFSNSRSEMNVSTLELGDSALYLCASSFSTGGNEQFFGPGTRLTVL.